This T cell receptor (beta chain) was profiled in a study of blood T cell repertoires in COVID-19. Overall study: Sample material is recorded as cDNA or gDNA derived from T cells, B-cell-depleted T cells, or PBMCs.

Method: immunoSEQ multiplex PCR; TCRdb's copy keeps in-frame clones and lacks some. The sample lists 250,000 to 350,000 clones, roughly 85% occurring once. In assigning cohorts, the study relied on participant-reported clinical history. Either two negative PCRs, clearance, or symptom resolution qualified Cohort 3 donors as recovered. Sequencing was done on a sample of PBMCs or T cells enriched from blood (not recorded which). The receptor's source is a woman aged 50 to 60 who had recovered from COVID-19.

CDR3 residues: CASSPGVVGGETQYF. CDR3 DNA sequence: TGTGCCAGCAGCCCAGGGGTGGTAGGGGGAGAGACCCAGTACTTC. V gene TRBV7-8 combines with J gene TRBJ2-5; the D gene is possibly TRBD1 (6 bases). CDR1 and CDR2 from the germline V gene are SGHVS and FQNEAQ. CDR3 length: 15 residues. Trimming shortened V by 5 bases and J by 4 bases, and 17 bases separated the two germline ends.